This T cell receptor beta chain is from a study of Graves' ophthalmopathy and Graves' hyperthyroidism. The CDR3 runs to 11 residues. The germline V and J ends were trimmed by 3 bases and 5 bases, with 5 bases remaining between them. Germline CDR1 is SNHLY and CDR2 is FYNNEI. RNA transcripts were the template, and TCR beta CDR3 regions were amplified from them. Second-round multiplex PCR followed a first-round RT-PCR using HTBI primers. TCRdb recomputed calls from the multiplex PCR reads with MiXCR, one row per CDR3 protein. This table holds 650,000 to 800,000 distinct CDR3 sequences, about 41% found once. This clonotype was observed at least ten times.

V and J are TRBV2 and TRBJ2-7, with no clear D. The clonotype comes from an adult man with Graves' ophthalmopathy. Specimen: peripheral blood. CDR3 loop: CASSDRDEQYF. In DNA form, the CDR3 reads TGTGCCAGCAGTGACCGGGACGAGCAGTACTTC.